This T cell receptor beta chain emerged from a study of T-cell memory formation after mild COVID-19. Study-level findings and limits: CD4+ bias marked clones expanding day 15 to 37, unlike balanced contracting clones. Within pre-infection memory, some responding clones were found, suggesting cross-reactive memory joined. Mostly located in CM and EM were contracting CD4+ clones, with contracting CD8+ clones located in EMRA.

Trimming left V 5 bases short and J 4 bases short, with 14 bases between. The CDR3 spans 15 residues. Per germline, CDR1 SGHAT and CDR2 FQNNGV. Amplification by 5'RACE using constant-segment primers produced TCR alpha and TCR beta cDNA libraries that carried sample barcodes and UMIs. TCRdb re-analysed the 5' RACE reads in MiXCR, keeping a single row per CDR3 protein. The sample records about 410,000 distinct CDR3 sequences, about 20% being singletons. This clonotype was counted only a few times. Its antigen is unknown. The V and J genes are TRBV11-2 and TRBJ2-2; possibly TRBD1 for D (6 bases). The sample was PBMCs or a T cell subset sorted from them (not recorded which). This receptor was identified in a man aged 18 to 35 who had mild COVID-19 (a few samples of this study predate the infection). Cell type and time point are not known. The CDR3 is CASSNQGSGTGELFF. The CDR3, as DNA: TGTGCCAGCAGCAACCAGGGGTCCGGCACCGGGGAGCTGTTTTTT. The entire variable domain, with the rest obtained from reference TRBV11-2 and TRBJ2-2, is as follows: EAGVAQSPRYKIIEKRQSVAFWCNPISGHATLYWYQQILGQGPKLLIQFQNNGVVDDSQLPKDRFSAERLKGVDSTLKIQPAKLEDSAVYLCASSNQGSGTGELFFGEGSRLTVL.